This passage covers 30 T cell receptor beta chains from one sample sequenced in a study of blood T cell repertoires in COVID-19. Libraries were prepared by immunoSEQ multiplex PCR; TCRdb keeps only in-frame clonotypes and omits some of them. The sample contains about 480,000 clones, around 89% of which appear only once. What was sequenced was peripheral blood. These receptors came from a woman aged 30 to 39 with acute or convalescent COVID-19.

In nucleotides, the CDR3 is TGTGCCCACGGGACTCCCCCACAGAGCTCCTACAATGAGCAGTTCTTC. Amino acids: CAHGTPPQSSYNEQFF. The rearrangement uses TRBV28 and TRBJ2-1; tentatively, D is TRBD2 (6 bases). CDR1 and CDR2 from the germline V gene are MDHEN and SYDVKM. Trimming pared 11 bases from V and 0 bases from J, leaving 20 bases between. This CDR3 region has 16 residues.

This chain links TRBV14 with TRBJ1-6, with D perhaps matching TRBD1 (5 bases). Germline V gene sequence: CDR1 SGHDN, CDR2 FVKESK. The CDR3 is 15 residues long. Deletions cut 2 bases from V and 7 bases from J, with 12 bases between. The CDR3 nucleotides are TGTGCCAGCAGCCAACAGGGCAGACGGAATTCACCCCTCCACTTT. Protein product: CASSQQGRRNSPLHF.

The chain carries TRBV11-2 and TRBJ1-6; TRBD1 agrees at 7 bases. CDR3 size: 15 residues. Trimming took 1 base from V and 7 from J; bases not matched to a gene: 4. Germline CDR1 and CDR2: SGHAT and FQNNGV. CDR3 in amino acids: CASSLAGQPNSPLHF. The CDR3 nucleotides are TGTGCCAGCAGCTTAGCGGGACAGCCAAATTCACCCCTCCACTTT. The full variable domain, with the rest looked up from reference TRBV11-2 and TRBJ1-6, is EAGVAQSPRYKIIEKRQSVAFWCNPISGHATLYWYQQILGQGPKLLIQFQNNGVVDDSQLPKDRFSAERLKGVDSTLKIQPAKLEDSAVYLCASSLAGQPNSPLHFGNGTRLTVT.

The chain joins TRBV20-1 to TRBJ1-3, with D tentatively TRBD1 (5 bases). This CDR3 has 11 residues. Per germline, CDR1 DFQATT and CDR2 SNEGSKA (reference sequence). V lost 3 bases, J lost 15 bases, and 15 bases lay in between. CDR3 sequence: CSARPGGGEYF. In DNA form, the CDR3 reads TGCAGTGCTAGGCCGGGGGGTGGGGAATATTTT.

This chain connects TRBV12-2 to TRBJ2-7; the table's TRBD1 call for D was not verified on the DNA. TRBV12-2 is a pseudogene segment. CDR3 size: 17 residues. The CDR3 is CASRPPPADTYSYEQYF. For the CDR3, the DNA is TGTGCAAGTCGCCCACCCCCGGCGGACACTTACTCCTACGAGCAGTACTTC.

The chain recombines TRBV27 with TRBJ1-4; 7 positions match TRBD1. The trim removed 4 bases at V and 14 bases at J, leaving 19 bases unmatched. This CDR3 is 16 amino acids long. In germline, CDR1 is MNHEY, CDR2 SMNVEV (reference sequence). CDR3 loop: CASSSIRDSPGDGLFF. CDR3 DNA sequence: TGTGCCAGCAGTTCCATTCGGGACAGCCCCGGGGATGGGCTGTTTTTT. Combining the CDR3 with reference TRBV27 and TRBJ1-4 gives the whole variable domain EAQVTQNPRYLITVTGKKLTVTCSQNMNHEYMSWYRQDPGLGLRQIYYSMNVEVTDKGDVPEGYKVSRKEKRNFPLILESPSPNQTSLYFCASSSIRDSPGDGLFFGSGTQLSVL.

This clone was seen only once. The chain recombines TRBV5-6 with TRBJ2-7; TRBD1 might be the D (6 bases). There are 15 residues in the CDR3. V lost 2 bases, J lost 2 bases, and 14 bases lay in between. The germline CDR1 and CDR2 sequences are SGHDT and YYEEEE. The CDR3 loop is CASSFLGTKTYEQYF. In nucleotides, the CDR3 is TGTGCCAGCAGCTTTCTGGGGACAAAAACCTACGAGCAGTACTTC. Based on the CDR3 plus reference TRBV5-6 and TRBJ2-7, the full variable domain is DAGVTQSPTHLIKTRGQQVTLRCSPKSGHDTVSWYQQALGQGPQFIFQYYEEEERQRGNFPDRFSGHQFPNYSSELNVNALLLGDSALYLCASSFLGTKTYEQYFGPGTRLTVT.

The V and J genes are TRBV6-5 and TRBJ1-5, with a weak D call TRBD1 (5 bases). The CDR3 spans 15 residues. The V end was cut by 10 bases, the J end by 4 bases, with 20 bases between. Germline V gene lookup returns CDR1 MNHEY and CDR2 SVGAGI. The CDR3 DNA follows: TGTGCCACCGGAGACAGCGTTCGGGTAAATCAGCCCCAGCATTTT. Its translation: CATGDSVRVNQPQHF.

The V and J genes are TRBV4-1 and TRBJ2-5, with a possible D match to TRBD2 (6 bases). This CDR3 region has 19 residues. V was shortened by 8 bases and J by 0 bases, with 28 bases between the two germline ends. Germline assignment: CDR1 MGHRA and CDR2 YSYEKL. The CDR3 loop is CASGRREWYRAEYQETQYF. The CDR3 DNA reads as TGCGCCAGCGGCCGGAGGGAATGGTACAGAGCCGAGTACCAAGAGACCCAGTACTTC.

J is TRBJ1-2 and V is TRBV9; D gene ambiguous. Trimming pared 5 bases from V and 2 bases from J, leaving 10 bases between. From germline, CDR1 is SGDLS and CDR2 YYNGEE. This CDR3 has 13 amino acids. The CDR3 coding sequence is TGTGCCAGCAGTATGGGAGGGAACTATGGCTACACCTTC. Translating it yields CASSMGGNYGYTF. Complete variable domain (other parts from reference TRBV9 and TRBJ1-2): DSGVTQTPKHLITATGQRVTLRCSPRSGDLSVYWYQQSLDQGLQFLIQYYNGEERAKGNILERFSAQQFPDLHSELNLSSLELGDSALYFCASSMGGNYGYTFGSGTRLTVV.

This rearrangement joins TRBV12-3 or TRBV12-4 to TRBJ2-5; 8 nucleotides agree with TRBD2. The CDR3 spans 11 residues. After removal of 10 bases from V and 5 bases from J, the junction contained 3 bases not matched to a gene. CDR3 in DNA: TGTGCCACGGGGGGGTATGAGACCCAGTACTTC. This gives the protein CATGGYETQYF.

This clone was counted once. The chain employs TRBV6-1 and TRBJ2-1; TRBD1 might be the D (5 bases). The germline V and J ends were trimmed by 2 bases and 7 bases, with 12 bases remaining between them. The CDR3 extends over 14 amino acids. Germline V gene lookup returns CDR1 MNHNS and CDR2 SASEGT. In DNA, the CDR3 is TGTGCCAGCAGTGAAAGAAGCGCAGGGAATGAGCAGTTCTTC. Protein product: CASSERSAGNEQFF.

V gene TRBV7-7 combines with J gene TRBJ2-1; D gene ambiguous. The CDR3 sequence is 13 residues long. V was pared by 0 bases and J by 4 bases, with 4 bases between. Germline lookup yields CDR1 SSHAT and CDR2 FNYEAQ (reference sequence). The CDR3 region has the DNA TGTGCCAGCAGCTTAGCCAGGTACAATGAGCAGTTCTTC. The encoded protein is CASSLARYNEQFF.

The V gene is TRBV15, the J gene TRBJ2-1; 13 bases are a match to TRBD2. CDR1 LNHNV and CDR2 YYDKDF come from the germline V gene (reference sequence). The CDR3 loop spans 16 amino acids. V gave up 5 bases and J gave up 8 bases; unmatched junction bases: 9. The CDR3 coding sequence is TGTGCCACCAGCGGCTGGACTAGCGGGGGTTTCCATGAGCAGTTCTTC. The encoded protein is CATSGWTSGGFHEQFF.

The genes are TRBV4-1 and TRBJ1-5; D is possibly TRBD1 (6 bases). The germline V gene encodes CDR1 MGHRA and CDR2 YSYEKL. This CDR3 is 14 amino acids long. V lost 0 bases to trimming and J lost 5 bases, with 8 bases between them. In DNA form, the CDR3 reads TGCGCCAGCAGCCAAGATGCAGGGGATCAGCCCCAGCATTTT. It specifies CASSQDAGDQPQHF.

This chain connects TRBV15 to TRBJ2-1, with a weak D call TRBD2 (6 bases). The ends were cut back, 3 bases at V and 2 bases at J, with 14 bases in the middle. Germline V CDR1 and CDR2: LNHNV, YYDKDF (reference sequence). This CDR3 region has 16 residues. CDR3 amino acids: CATSSTLRGTYNEQFF. The CDR3 region has the DNA TGTGCCACCAGCAGTACTCTTCGGGGGACCTACAATGAGCAGTTCTTC.

The DNA of the CDR3 is TGTGCCAGCAGTCTACCCCGGGCCGGGGGGAATGAGTACGAGCAGTACTTC. It specifies CASSLPRAGGNEYEQYF. The gene calls are TRBV6-2 or TRBV6-3 and TRBJ2-7; 7 bases map to TRBD2. This CDR3 is built from 17 residues. V was clipped by 5 bases and J by 4 bases; unmatched bases: 17. Germline V gene sequence: CDR1 MNHEY, CDR2 SVGEGT.

This clone was counted a single time. The rearrangement uses TRBV10-1 and TRBJ1-4; perhaps TRBD1 as D (6 bases). CDR1 is WNHNN and CDR2 is SYGVQD in the germline V gene (reference sequence). V was shortened by 0 bases and J by 2 bases, with 13 bases between the two germline ends. The CDR3 loop spans 17 amino acids. This chain's CDR3 is CASSESGRGATNEKLFF. As DNA, the CDR3 is TGCGCCAGCAGTGAGTCGGGCAGGGGAGCCACTAATGAAAAACTGTTTTTT.

The chain uses TRBV10-2 and TRBJ1-2, with 12 positions matching TRBD1. Germline lookup yields CDR1 WSHSY and CDR2 SAAADI. This CDR3 comprises 16 residues. V gave up 3 bases and J gave up 8 bases; unmatched junction bases: 10. Here the CDR3 DNA reads TGCGCCAGCAGTGATGAAAAGGGACAGGGGGCGCGAGGCTACACCTTC. Its protein product is CASSDEKGQGARGYTF.

This clone has a single count. The CDR3 region is CASSLRQGSQPQHF. DNA of the CDR3: TGTGCCAGCAGTCTCCGACAGGGCAGTCAGCCCCAGCATTTT. V gene TRBV6-5 combines with J gene TRBJ1-5, with 7 positions matching TRBD1. J lost 6 bases, V lost 5 bases, and 7 bases had no gene match. CDR3 length: 14 residues. Germline CDR1 reads MNHEY; CDR2 reads SVGAGI.

The V call is TRBV9, the J call TRBJ1-3; D possibly corresponds to TRBD1 (6 bases). The CDR3 length is 16 residues. Deletions cut 2 bases from V and 0 bases from J, with 12 bases between. Germline loops: CDR1 SGDLS, CDR2 YYNGEE. The CDR3 sequence: CASSVQGTDSGNTIYF. Here the CDR3 DNA reads TGTGCCAGCAGCGTTCAGGGGACGGACTCTGGAAACACCATATATTTT.

The genes are TRBV30 and TRBJ1-6; D not resolved. CDR1 and CDR2 from the germline V gene are GTSNPN and SVGIG (reference sequence). The CDR3 extends over 14 amino acids. Between the trimmed V and J ends, which lost 1 base and 10 bases, there was a span of 14 bases. The CDR3 DNA sequence: TGTGCCTGGAGTGCAGGAACCCCCACCTCACCCCTCCACTTT. It is translated as CAWSAGTPTSPLHF.

This clone was counted ten times or more. The rearrangement uses TRBV10-3 and TRBJ2-1; 12 nucleotides agree with TRBD2. CDR1 and CDR2 (germline): ENHRY, SYGVKD. The V segment lost 5 bases and the J segment 2 bases; nucleotides outside the gene matches: 10. The CDR3 spans 18 residues. CDR3 protein: CAISTGTSGRSTYNEQFF. The DNA for the CDR3 is TGTGCCATCAGTACCGGGACTAGCGGGCGCTCAACCTACAATGAGCAGTTCTTC.

This clone has just one count. The chain is built from TRBV15 and TRBJ2-2; D is possibly TRBD2 (5 bases). The CDR3 runs 17 residues. The V gene lost 0 bases and the J gene lost 1 base, with 12 bases spanning the gap. Per germline, CDR1 LNHNV and CDR2 YYDKDF (reference sequence). The CDR3 protein is CATSREAGLVNTGELFF. DNA of the CDR3: TGTGCCACCAGCAGAGAGGCGGGCCTAGTGAACACCGGGGAGCTGTTTTTT.

The chain recombines TRBV4-1 with TRBJ1-1, with no clear D. V lost 1 base, J lost 2 bases, and 8 bases lay in between. There are 14 residues in the CDR3. Germline V gene sequence: CDR1 MGHRA, CDR2 YSYEKL. DNA for the CDR3: TGCGCCAGCAGCCAAGTCTACGTTAACACTGAAGCTTTCTTT. Protein product: CASSQVYVNTEAFF.

The rearrangement links TRBV24-1 to TRBJ1-5; D gene ambiguous. This CDR3 has 14 residues. The V gene's germline CDR1 is KGHDR and CDR2 SFDVKD. V shed 4 bases and J shed 3 bases, with 9 bases lying between them. CDR3 in amino acids: CATSEARANQPQHF. CDR3 coding DNA: TGTGCCACCAGTGAGGCTCGTGCCAATCAGCCCCAGCATTTT.

This clone came up once. V gene TRBV19 combines with J gene TRBJ2-4, with 7 nucleotides matching TRBD2. The CDR3 runs 13 residues. With V trimmed by 2 bases and J by 8 bases, 3 bases remained unmatched. Germline V gives CDR1 LNHDA, CDR2 SQIVND (reference sequence). The CDR3 region has the DNA TGTGCCAGTAGTATACCGGCGGGGGACATTCAGTACTTC. Its protein is CASSIPAGDIQYF.

V usage is TRBV27 and J usage is TRBJ1-6, with D hard to call. With 6 bases removed from V and 9 bases from J, the gap between germline ends came to 15 bases. CDR1 is MNHEY, CDR2 SMNVEV, per germline (reference sequence). This CDR3 contains 14 residues. CDR3 bases: TGTGCCAGCAGCAATGGAGGCGGAGGTTCACCCCTCCACTTT. Encoded protein: CASSNGGGGSPLHF.

The rearrangement joins TRBV15 to TRBJ2-5; possible D gene TRBD2, 7 bases. CDR3 length: 14 amino acids. V gave up 3 bases and J gave up 2 bases, with 10 bases separating them. The germline CDR1 and CDR2 sequences are LNHNV and YYDKDF (reference sequence). CDR3 sequence reads: CATSRGGRQETQYF. The CDR3 nucleotides are TGTGCCACCAGCAGGGGGGGGCGGCAAGAGACCCAGTACTTC. The whole variable domain, remainder taken from reference TRBV15 and TRBJ2-5, is DAMVIQNPRYQVTQFGKPVTLSCSQTLNHNVMYWYQQKSSQAPKLLFHYYDKDFNNEADTPDNFQSRRPNTSFCFLDIRSPGLGDTAMYLCATSRGGRQETQYFGPGTRLLVL.

The rearrangement links TRBV18 to TRBJ1-2; the match to TRBD1 covers 9 bases. Germline V gene data show CDR1 as KGHSH and CDR2 as LQKENI. V lost 5 bases, J lost 8 bases, and 6 bases stayed unmatched. The CDR3 is made up of 13 amino acids. The CDR3 nucleotides read TGTGCCAGCTCAAGAGAACAGGGGGCAGGCTACACCTTC. Translating gives CASSREQGAGYTF. Based on the CDR3 plus reference TRBV18 and TRBJ1-2, the full variable domain is NAGVMQNPRHLVRRRGQEARLRCSPMKGHSHVYWYRQLPEEGLKFMVYLQKENIIDESGMPKERFSAEFPKEGPSILRIQQVVRGDSAAYFCASSREQGAGYTFGSGTRLTVV.